The entry that follows covers one T cell receptor (beta chain) sequence. The target antigen is unknown. This entry belongs to a study of shared clonotypes between healthy human individuals. Study findings and constraints: The sampled material consisted only of blood, and tissue repertoires are likely to differ. Represented diversity (both genetic and exposure-history) was limited by the small number of donors.

The study used 80 million to 100 million PBMCs per unsorted sample for genomic DNA. Clones were read by immunoSEQ multiplex PCR, and TCRdb kept only the in-frame ones, dropping some. Counted here are 450,000 to 500,000 clones, approximately 78% occurring once; the ten biggest clones make up 9.5% to 15%. The CDR3 sequence is 17 residues long. The V gene's germline CDR1 is LNHDA and CDR2 SQIVND (reference sequence). With 1 base removed from V and 3 bases from J, the gap between germline ends came to 16 bases. Sample: PBMCs. This chain connects TRBV19 to TRBJ2-1, with D tentatively TRBD2 (6 bases). This clonotype originated in a woman between 40 and 55 years old in good health. Some clones in this sample may be carry-over from other donors' samples. The chain's CDR3 is CASSIGPSTSFYNEQFF. The DNA for the CDR3 is TGTGCCAGTAGTATAGGTCCCTCTACTAGCTTCTACAATGAGCAGTTCTTC.